One sample yielded the 8 T cell receptor beta chains listed below, sequenced in a study of T cells in Graves' hyperthyroidism and ophthalmopathy. There were TCR beta CDR3 regions amplified from RNA transcripts. Carried out on the TCR CDR3, a first-round RT-PCR used the HTBI primer set. TCRdb analysed the multiplex PCR reads with MiXCR anew, one entry per CDR3 protein. There are about 580,000 distinct CDR3 sequences in the sample; about 43% occur only once, and 7.5% to 8.5% lies in the top ten. Source material: peripheral blood or thyroid tissue (not recorded which). All receptors derive from a young woman with Graves' hyperthyroidism.

This sequence joins TRBV27 and TRBJ2-7, with unresolved D. The CDR3 consists of 12 residues. V lost 8 bases and J lost 7, with 15 bases in between. Germline V CDR1 and CDR2: MNHEY, SMNVEV (reference sequence). The CDR3, as DNA: TGTGCCAGCTGGACCCCTCTGAAGGAGCAGTACTTC. Translated, it gives CASWTPLKEQYF.

Many counts were recorded for this clonotype. V and J are TRBV20-1 and TRBJ1-2; tentatively, D is TRBD1 (6 bases). Trimming took off 3 bases at V and 2 bases at J, with 13 bases between the two ends. The CDR3 runs to 14 residues. Germline CDR1 and CDR2: DFQATT and SNEGSKA (reference sequence). CDR3 loop: CSASLTGSNYGYTF. The CDR3 DNA is TGCAGTGCTAGCCTGACAGGCTCCAACTATGGCTACACCTTC.

The gene calls are TRBV25-1 and TRBJ1-2; D unresolved. CDR3 length: 12 residues. Germline CDR1 is MGHDK and CDR2 is SYGVNS. Between the trimmed V and J ends, which lost 5 bases and 10 bases, there was a span of 14 bases. CDR3 protein: CASSLELADYTF. As DNA, the CDR3 is TGTGCCAGCAGTTTGGAACTAGCGGACTACACCTTC.

J is TRBJ1-2 and V is TRBV11-3, with TRBD1 matching 12 bases. The CDR3 runs 14 residues. CDR1 is SGHNT, CDR2 YENEEA, per germline. J lost 6 bases, V lost 6 bases, and 5 bases had no gene match. The CDR3 DNA reads TGTGCCAGCAGTTCAGGGACAGGGGGCGATGGCTACACCTTC. Its translation is CASSSGTGGDGYTF. Complete variable domain (other parts from reference TRBV11-3 and TRBJ1-2): EAGVVQSPRYKIIEKKQPVAFWCNPISGHNTLYWYLQNLGQGPELLIRYENEEAVDDSQLPKDRFSAERLKGVDSTLKIQPAELGDSAVYLCASSSGTGGDGYTFGSGTRLTVV.

This rearrangement joins TRBV9 to TRBJ2-7, with a weak D call TRBD2 (5 bases). Trimming left V 4 bases short and J 2 bases short, with 13 bases between. Germline values: CDR1 SGDLS, CDR2 YYNGEE. CDR3 length: 14 residues. CDR3 in amino acids: CASSPRRGTYEQYF. The CDR3 bases are TGTGCCAGCAGCCCGCGACGGGGAACCTACGAGCAGTACTTC.

J is TRBJ2-2 and V is TRBV5-6, with D perhaps matching TRBD1 or TRBD2 (6 bases each). This CDR3 has 17 amino acids. Per germline, CDR1 SGHDT and CDR2 YYEEEE. Trimming left V 4 bases short and J 0 bases short, with 16 bases between. The CDR3 DNA reads as TGTGCCAGCAGCCCAGGGGACTCTGGGGCGAACACCGGGGAGCTGTTTTTT. This encodes CASSPGDSGANTGELFF. Using reference TRBV5-6 and TRBJ2-2 for the parts outside the CDR3, the full variable domain is DAGVTQSPTHLIKTRGQQVTLRCSPKSGHDTVSWYQQALGQGPQFIFQYYEEEERQRGNFPDRFSGHQFPNYSSELNVNALLLGDSALYLCASSPGDSGANTGELFFGEGSRLTVL.

The chain combines TRBV7-2 with TRBJ2-5, with 10 bases that match TRBD1. The V and J ends lost 5 bases and 5 bases, in that order; junction bases with no gene match: 23. The CDR3 totals 20 residues. CDR1 and CDR2 (germline): SGHTA, FQGNSA. The CDR3 DNA sequence: TGTGCCAGCAGCGGTACTAGCGGAACGAACACCGGGGACAGGGGTGAGACCCAGTACTTC. Its translation is CASSGTSGTNTGDRGETQYF. Full variable domain (rest looked up from reference TRBV7-2 and TRBJ2-5): GAGVSQSPSNKVTEKGKDVELRCDPISGHTALYWYRQSLGQGLEFLIYFQGNSAPDKSGLPSDRFSAERTGGSVSTLTIQRTQQEDSAVYLCASSGTSGTNTGDRGETQYFGPGTRLLVL.

The chain uses TRBV24-1 and TRBJ2-5, with 10 bases matching TRBD1. The V segment lost 2 bases and the J segment 4 bases; nucleotides outside the gene matches: 6. Germline V gene lookup returns CDR1 KGHDR and CDR2 SFDVKD. This CDR3 has 16 residues. CDR3 DNA: TGTGCCACCAGTGATTCGACAGGGGGCGCGGGAGAGACCCAGTACTTC. Translating gives CATSDSTGGAGETQYF.